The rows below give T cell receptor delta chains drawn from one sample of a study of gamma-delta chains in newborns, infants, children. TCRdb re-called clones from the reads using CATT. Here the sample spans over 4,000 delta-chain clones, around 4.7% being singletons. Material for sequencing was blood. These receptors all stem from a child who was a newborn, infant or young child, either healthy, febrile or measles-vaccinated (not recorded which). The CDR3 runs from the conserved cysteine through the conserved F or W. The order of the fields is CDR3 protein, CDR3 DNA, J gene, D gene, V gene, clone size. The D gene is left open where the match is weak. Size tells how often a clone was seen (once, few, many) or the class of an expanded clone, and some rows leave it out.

cdr3_aa: CAFGGPALTAQLFF; cdr3_nt: TGTGCCTTTGGGGGTCCCGCTTTGACAGCACAACTCTTCTTT; j_call: TRDJ2; d_call: .; v_call: TRDV3; clone_size: .
cdr3_aa: CALGEAGGQSVDKLIF; cdr3_nt: TGTGCTCTTGGGGAAGCTGGGGGCCAGAGCGTGGATAAACTCATCTTT; j_call: TRDJ1; d_call: TRDD3; v_call: TRDV1; clone_size: .
cdr3_aa: CACDIIGGDTRDTRQMFF; cdr3_nt: TGTGCCTGTGACATCATCGGTGGGGATACGCGCGACACCCGACAGATGTTTTTC; j_call: TRDJ3; d_call: TRDD3; v_call: TRDV2; clone_size: medium-sized
cdr3_aa: CACDAVLGVRETAQLFF; cdr3_nt: TGTGCCTGTGACGCGGTACTGGGGGTCAGAGAGACAGCACAACTCTTCTTT; j_call: TRDJ2; d_call: TRDD3; v_call: TRDV2; clone_size: .
cdr3_aa: CACDTVGDTTAQLFF; cdr3_nt: TGTGCCTGTGACACCGTTGGGGATACGACAGCACAACTCTTCTTT; j_call: TRDJ2; d_call: TRDD3; v_call: TRDV2; clone_size: medium-sized
cdr3_aa: CACDRGYGKLIF; cdr3_nt: TGTGCCTGTGACAGGGGATACGGCAAACTCATCTTT; j_call: TRDJ1; d_call: TRDD3; v_call: TRDV2; clone_size: few
cdr3_aa: CACDRLGVPSWDTRQMFF; cdr3_nt: TGTGCCTGTGACCGTCTGGGGGTCCCATCCTGGGACACCCGACAGATGTTTTTC; j_call: TRDJ3; d_call: TRDD3; v_call: TRDV2; clone_size: few
cdr3_aa: CACDSVLGDSSWDTRQMFF; cdr3_nt: TGTGCCTGTGACAGCGTACTGGGGGACAGCTCCTGGGACACCCGACAGATGTTTTTC; j_call: TRDJ3; d_call: TRDD3; v_call: TRDV2; clone_size: .
cdr3_aa: CACDTVLGRIRTDKLIF; cdr3_nt: TGTGCCTGTGACACCGTCCTTGGGCGGATACGCACCGATAAACTCATCTTT; j_call: TRDJ1; d_call: TRDD3; v_call: TRDV2; clone_size: .
cdr3_aa: CACDPLLGDRGADKLIF; cdr3_nt: TGTGCCTGTGACCCTCTACTGGGGGATAGAGGGGCCGATAAACTCATCTTT; j_call: TRDJ1; d_call: TRDD3; v_call: TRDV2; clone_size: medium-sized
cdr3_aa: CACDTWGPSSWDTRQMFF; cdr3_nt: TGTGCCTGTGACACCTGGGGTCCGAGCTCCTGGGACACCCGACAGATGTTTTTC; j_call: TRDJ3; d_call: .; v_call: TRDV2; clone_size: medium-sized
cdr3_aa: CACDTLGDTGGAAQLFF; cdr3_nt: TGTGCCTGTGACACCCTGGGGGATACGGGGGGGGCGGCACAACTCTTCTTT; j_call: TRDJ2; d_call: TRDD3; v_call: TRDV2; clone_size: few